The sample holds a few counts of the clone carrying this T cell receptor (beta chain). What it binds is not known. This entry is derived from a study of T cells in Graves' hyperthyroidism and ophthalmopathy. Broader study findings: The blood repertoire included most of the expanded thyroid clonotypes above 0.001.

TCR beta CDR3 sequences were amplified from RNA transcripts. The HTBI set primed first-round TCR CDR3 RT-PCR. TCRdb re-derived calls from the multiplex PCR reads in MiXCR, one entry per CDR3 protein. The sample comprises 300,000 to 450,000 distinct CDR3 sequences, about 18% of which are singletons, and more than 30% rests with the top ten. This CDR3 has 21 residues. The V segment lost 4 bases and the J segment 3 bases; nucleotides outside the gene matches: 27. In germline, CDR1 is SQVTM, CDR2 ANQGSEA. This TCR derives from a woman in her twenties or thirties with Graves' hyperthyroidism that later progressed to Graves' ophthalmopathy. Sequenced input: blood. This chain connects TRBV29-1 to TRBJ2-3, with 8 bases lining up with TRBD2. Here the CDR3 reads CSVGSGGAPDSPSERTDTQYF. The DNA of the CDR3 is TGCAGCGTTGGATCCGGGGGGGCACCCGACTCCCCGTCCGAGAGGACAGATACGCAGTATTTT.